This T cell receptor beta chain was retrieved from a study of T-cell memory formation after mild COVID-19. TCRdb redid the calling of the 5' RACE reads with MiXCR, one entry per CDR3 protein. Here the sample spans fewer than 140,000 distinct CDR3 sequences, about 17% being singletons. This clonotype was observed a handful of times. There are 16 residues in the CDR3. With 5 bases clipped from V and 1 base from J, the junction kept 8 bases outside the gene matches. Germline V gene data show CDR1 as SEHNR and CDR2 as FQNEAQ (reference sequence). This TCR came from an adult woman who had mild COVID-19 (a few samples of this study predate the infection). Cell type and time point are not known. Sequences were obtained from PBMCs or a T cell subset sorted from them (not recorded which). The chain is built from TRBV7-9 and TRBJ2-7; 10 bases align to TRBD1. The CDR3 protein is CASSPRPGQGSYEQYF. CDR3 sequence (DNA): TGTGCCAGCAGCCCCCGGCCGGGACAGGGGTCCTACGAGCAGTACTTC.